Ten or more counts support the clone carrying this T cell receptor (beta chain). Antigen specificity is unknown. This entry is derived from a study of T cell repertoires in cytomegalovirus infection. Study-wide findings and caveats: Ex vivo responses were dominated by HLA-C-restricted CMV-specific TCR beta clonotypes.

The CDR3 is made up of 12 amino acids. The germline CDR1 and CDR2 sequences are MNHNS and SASEGT. The V segment lost 4 bases and the J segment 8 bases; nucleotides outside the gene matches: 4. Each CDR3 protein is one row after TCRdb ran MiXCR on the reads. The sample holds approximately 390,000 distinct CDR3 sequences, about 32% seen once. The chain has TRBV6-1 and TRBJ1-1, with 7 bases fitting TRBD1. This receptor was taken from a human donor in good health (CMV status not recorded). Some clones in this sample may be carry-over from other donors' samples. Sequenced material: cultured PBMCs, taken from culture after CMV antigen stimulation. The CDR3: CASSGRDREAFF. The CDR3 nucleotides read TGTGCCAGCAGTGGCCGGGACAGAGAAGCTTTCTTT.